A selection of T cell receptor beta chains follows, all from one sample in a study of blood T cell repertoires in COVID-19. Profiled with immunoSEQ multiplex PCR; TCRdb holds only in-frame clones, not every one. The sample holds tens of thousands of clones; roughly 91% are singletons and the top ten take less than 9%. Sequencing was done on a sample of peripheral blood. Source of these receptors: a man aged 35 to 55 with COVID-19, enrolled during active disease. CDR3s include the opening cysteine and the closing phenylalanine or tryptophan. Each record gives: D gene, V gene, clone size, J gene, CDR3 length, CDR3 DNA, CDR3 protein. A D gene is named only where the DNA matches it firmly. Not all rows give a size; the values are once, few, many and, for expanded clones, a class.

D gene: TRBD2; V gene: TRBV7-3; clone size: .; J gene: TRBJ2-3; CDR3 length: 15; CDR3 DNA: TGTGCCAGCAGCCAACTAGCGGGGGGCACAGATACGCAGTATTTT; CDR3 protein: CASSQLAGGTDTQYF
D gene: .; V gene: TRBV7-2; clone size: .; J gene: TRBJ2-5; CDR3 length: 16; CDR3 DNA: TGTGCCAGCAGCACGTACTTCACAGGGATGGGCGAGACCCAGTACTTC; CDR3 protein: CASSTYFTGMGETQYF
D gene: TRBD1; V gene: TRBV9; clone size: once; J gene: TRBJ1-3; CDR3 length: 17; CDR3 DNA: TGTGCCAGCAGCGTAGGTGTAGGGGACAGGGCTGGAAACACCATATATTTT; CDR3 protein: CASSVGVGDRAGNTIYF
D gene: .; V gene: TRBV19; clone size: once; J gene: TRBJ2-7; CDR3 length: 15; CDR3 DNA: TGTGCCAGTAGTATGGCCGCCCAGAACACCTACGAGCAGTACTTC; CDR3 protein: CASSMAAQNTYEQYF
D gene: TRBD1; V gene: TRBV6-5; clone size: .; J gene: TRBJ1-5; CDR3 length: 15; CDR3 DNA: TGTGCCAGCAGCGCCCTAGACAGGGACAATCAGCCCCAGCATTTT; CDR3 protein: CASSALDRDNQPQHF
D gene: TRBD1; V gene: TRBV3-1/TRBV3-2; clone size: .; J gene: TRBJ1-2; CDR3 length: 13; CDR3 DNA: TGTGCCAGCAGCCAAGGGACAGGGAATGGCTACACCTTC; CDR3 protein: CASSQGTGNGYTF
D gene: TRBD1; V gene: TRBV5-1; clone size: .; J gene: TRBJ1-1; CDR3 length: 14; CDR3 DNA: TGCGCCAGCAGCTTTACAGGGGGCGATACTGAAGCTTTCTTT; CDR3 protein: CASSFTGGDTEAFF
D gene: .; V gene: TRBV5-1; clone size: .; J gene: TRBJ2-7; CDR3 length: 16; CDR3 DNA: TGCGCCAGCAGCTCCGAGGCGATAGCACAGGGCGACGAGCAGTACTTC; CDR3 protein: CASSSEAIAQGDEQYF
D gene: .; V gene: TRBV7-9; clone size: .; J gene: TRBJ1-1; CDR3 length: 14; CDR3 DNA: TGTGCCAGCACCTTATGGGGGGGTGAAGATGAAGCTTTCTTT; CDR3 protein: CASTLWGGEDEAFF
D gene: TRBD1; V gene: TRBV27; clone size: .; J gene: TRBJ1-1; CDR3 length: 14; CDR3 DNA: TGTGCCAGCAGTTGGGGGACAGGGGGCACTGAAGCTTTCTTT; CDR3 protein: CASSWGTGGTEAFF
D gene: .; V gene: TRBV3-1/TRBV3-2; clone size: .; J gene: TRBJ1-5; CDR3 length: 14; CDR3 DNA: TGTGCCAGCAGCCAAGATAGTCCCCATCAGCCCCAGCATTTT; CDR3 protein: CASSQDSPHQPQHF
D gene: TRBD2; V gene: TRBV5-1; clone size: .; J gene: TRBJ2-3; CDR3 length: 16; CDR3 DNA: TGCGCCAGCAGCTTGGAAGGGACTAGCGGGACAGATACGCAGTATTTT; CDR3 protein: CASSLEGTSGTDTQYF
D gene: .; V gene: TRBV6-1; clone size: .; J gene: TRBJ1-2; CDR3 length: 13; CDR3 DNA: TGTGCCAGCAGCCGGGACATTAACTATGGCTACACCTTC; CDR3 protein: CASSRDINYGYTF
D gene: TRBD2; V gene: TRBV5-1; clone size: .; J gene: TRBJ2-1; CDR3 length: 15; CDR3 DNA: TGCGCCAGCAGCTTGGCTAGCGGTTCCTACAATGAGCAGTTCTTC; CDR3 protein: CASSLASGSYNEQFF
D gene: .; V gene: TRBV30; clone size: .; J gene: TRBJ2-2; CDR3 length: 13; CDR3 DNA: TGTGCCTGGAGTCGGGTGGACACCGGGGAGCTGTTTTTT; CDR3 protein: CAWSRVDTGELFF
D gene: .; V gene: TRBV3-1/TRBV3-2; clone size: .; J gene: TRBJ1-5; CDR3 length: 15; CDR3 DNA: TGTGCCAGCAGCCAAGACGCGACAGGTAGTCAGCCCCAGCATTTT; CDR3 protein: CASSQDATGSQPQHF
D gene: .; V gene: TRBV11-2; clone size: .; J gene: TRBJ1-1; CDR3 length: 15; CDR3 DNA: TGTGCCAGCAGCTTAGTTGGGGGGGTGAACACTGAAGCTTTCTTT; CDR3 protein: CASSLVGGVNTEAFF
D gene: TRBD1; V gene: TRBV23-1; clone size: .; J gene: TRBJ1-5; CDR3 length: 17; CDR3 DNA: TGCGCCAGGGAACCGGGACAGGGGGCAAGGGCGAGGCAGCCCCAGCATTTT; CDR3 protein: CAREPGQGARARQPQHF
D gene: TRBD2; V gene: TRBV24-1; clone size: .; J gene: TRBJ2-3; CDR3 length: 13; CDR3 DNA: TGTGCCACCGGGACTAGCGTTACAGATACGCAGTATTTT; CDR3 protein: CATGTSVTDTQYF
D gene: .; V gene: TRBV6-5; clone size: .; J gene: TRBJ2-2; CDR3 length: 14; CDR3 DNA: TGTGCCAGCAGCAGACAGGTTAACACCGGGGAGCTGTTTTTT; CDR3 protein: CASSRQVNTGELFF
D gene: .; V gene: TRBV2; clone size: once; J gene: TRBJ1-1; CDR3 length: 14; CDR3 DNA: TGTGCCAGCAGTCTGGGCCCCTTGGGCACTGAAGCTTTCTTT; CDR3 protein: CASSLGPLGTEAFF
D gene: .; V gene: TRBV2; clone size: .; J gene: TRBJ2-4; CDR3 length: 15; CDR3 DNA: TGTGCCAGCAGTGAATATACAGGGGCCAAAAACATTCAGTACTTC; CDR3 protein: CASSEYTGAKNIQYF
D gene: TRBD1; V gene: TRBV5-4; clone size: .; J gene: TRBJ2-2; CDR3 length: 15; CDR3 DNA: TGTGCCAGCAGCTTGGACAGGGGAAGAACCGGGGAGCTGTTTTTT; CDR3 protein: CASSLDRGRTGELFF
D gene: .; V gene: TRBV5-4; clone size: .; J gene: TRBJ1-2; CDR3 length: 13; CDR3 DNA: TGTGCCAGCAGCGGTACAGGGAACTATGGCTACACCTTC; CDR3 protein: CASSGTGNYGYTF
D gene: TRBD1; V gene: TRBV24-1; clone size: .; J gene: TRBJ2-7; CDR3 length: 13; CDR3 DNA: TGTGCCACCAGTATGGACAGGGATCACGAGCAGTACTTC; CDR3 protein: CATSMDRDHEQYF
D gene: .; V gene: TRBV19; clone size: .; J gene: TRBJ2-1; CDR3 length: 15; CDR3 DNA: TGTGCCAGTAGTACCCCAGGAGGGAGTGTTAATGAGCAGTTCTTC; CDR3 protein: CASSTPGGSVNEQFF
D gene: TRBD2; V gene: TRBV7-7; clone size: .; J gene: TRBJ2-2; CDR3 length: 16; CDR3 DNA: TGTGCCAGCAGCGAACTAGCGGGGGCTTACACCGGGGAGCTGTTTTTT; CDR3 protein: CASSELAGAYTGELFF
D gene: .; V gene: TRBV2; clone size: .; J gene: TRBJ1-5; CDR3 length: 14; CDR3 DNA: TGTGCCAGCAGGTCGGGGTATAGCAATCAGCCCCAGCATTTT; CDR3 protein: CASRSGYSNQPQHF
D gene: .; V gene: TRBV28; clone size: .; J gene: TRBJ2-7; CDR3 length: 12; CDR3 DNA: TGTGCCAGCAGTTTACTAGCCTACGAGCAGTACTTC; CDR3 protein: CASSLLAYEQYF
D gene: TRBD1; V gene: TRBV3-1/TRBV3-2; clone size: .; J gene: TRBJ1-2; CDR3 length: 14; CDR3 DNA: TGTGCCAGCAGCCAAGGCCCAGGGGGCTATGGCTACACCTTC; CDR3 protein: CASSQGPGGYGYTF
D gene: TRBD2; V gene: TRBV19; clone size: .; J gene: TRBJ2-7; CDR3 length: 16; CDR3 DNA: TGTGCCAGTAGTATGGTGGCTAGCGGGGGGACGTCGCAGCAGTACTTC; CDR3 protein: CASSMVASGGTSQQYF
D gene: TRBD1; V gene: TRBV6-5; clone size: once; J gene: TRBJ1-2; CDR3 length: 14; CDR3 DNA: TGTGCCAGCAGTCGGGGGGACAGGGTACATGGCTACACCTTC; CDR3 protein: CASSRGDRVHGYTF
D gene: .; V gene: TRBV30; clone size: .; J gene: TRBJ1-1; CDR3 length: 14; CDR3 DNA: TGTGCCTGGAGTGACCCCCCGGGGGACACTGAAGCTTTCTTT; CDR3 protein: CAWSDPPGDTEAFF
D gene: .; V gene: TRBV27; clone size: .; J gene: TRBJ2-7; CDR3 length: 12; CDR3 DNA: TGTGCCAGCAGTACAGGTGCCCACGAGCAGTACTTC; CDR3 protein: CASSTGAHEQYF
D gene: .; V gene: TRBV11-2; clone size: .; J gene: TRBJ2-3; CDR3 length: 15; CDR3 DNA: TGTGCCAGCAGCGATACCGGGACTCCCACAGATACGCAGTATTTT; CDR3 protein: CASSDTGTPTDTQYF
D gene: TRBD1; V gene: TRBV5-1; clone size: .; J gene: TRBJ1-1; CDR3 length: 15; CDR3 DNA: TGCGCCAGCAGCTATACCGGGACAGAAGAGGGTGAAGCTTTCTTT; CDR3 protein: CASSYTGTEEGEAFF
D gene: TRBD2; V gene: TRBV5-4; clone size: .; J gene: TRBJ2-1; CDR3 length: 14; CDR3 DNA: TGTGCCAGCAGCCCTAGCGGGGGGGCCAATGAGCAGTTCTTC; CDR3 protein: CASSPSGGANEQFF
D gene: TRBD1; V gene: TRBV7-9; clone size: .; J gene: TRBJ1-2; CDR3 length: 17; CDR3 DNA: TGTGCCAGCAGCCGATCCCAGGGGACAGGGGGAGTTCATGGCTACACCTTC; CDR3 protein: CASSRSQGTGGVHGYTF
D gene: TRBD1; V gene: TRBV29-1; clone size: once; J gene: TRBJ1-1; CDR3 length: 15; CDR3 DNA: TGCAGCGCCCGGGGGCAGGGGGCCCCGAACACTGAAGCTTTCTTT; CDR3 protein: CSARGQGAPNTEAFF
D gene: TRBD1; V gene: TRBV18; clone size: .; J gene: TRBJ2-7; CDR3 length: 16; CDR3 DNA: TGTGCCAGCTCACCAGTCGGGCAGGGGGCAGCCTACGAGCAGTACTTC; CDR3 protein: CASSPVGQGAAYEQYF
D gene: TRBD2; V gene: TRBV19; clone size: .; J gene: TRBJ2-3; CDR3 length: 15; CDR3 DNA: TGTGCCAGTAGCCCGGGACTAGTTGGGGCAGATACGCAGTATTTT; CDR3 protein: CASSPGLVGADTQYF
D gene: TRBD1; V gene: TRBV6-5; clone size: .; J gene: TRBJ1-1; CDR3 length: 16; CDR3 DNA: TGTGCCAGCAGTTTGTCGGGACAGGGGAGGGTGACTGAAGCTTTCTTT; CDR3 protein: CASSLSGQGRVTEAFF
D gene: TRBD1; V gene: TRBV7-2; clone size: .; J gene: TRBJ2-2; CDR3 length: 16; CDR3 DNA: TGTGCCAGCCCGGGGGACAGGGGGCTGAACACCGGGGAGCTGTTTTTT; CDR3 protein: CASPGDRGLNTGELFF
D gene: TRBD1; V gene: TRBV10-1; clone size: .; J gene: TRBJ2-3; CDR3 length: 15; CDR3 DNA: TGCGCCAGCAGCCCGGTAGGACAGGGCACAGATACGCAGTATTTT; CDR3 protein: CASSPVGQGTDTQYF
D gene: TRBD1; V gene: TRBV7-2; clone size: .; J gene: TRBJ1-3; CDR3 length: 13; CDR3 DNA: TGTGCCAGCAGCTTAGGCACCCAGGGGGCCATATATTTT; CDR3 protein: CASSLGTQGAIYF
D gene: .; V gene: TRBV10-2; clone size: .; J gene: TRBJ2-7; CDR3 length: 15; CDR3 DNA: TGCGCCACCGGGGGTCTCCAACTAGCATCCTACGAGCAGTACTTC; CDR3 protein: CATGGLQLASYEQYF